This T cell receptor beta chain was sequenced during a study of T cell changes during pregnancy in multiple sclerosis. V lost 4 bases, J lost 5 bases, and 14 bases lay in between. The CDR3 consists of 14 residues. Germline CDR1 and CDR2: SGHVS and FQNEAQ. Here immunoSEQ multiplex PCR was the method, and the copy in TCRdb shows in-frame clones only, minus some. The data show roughly 79,000 clones, with about 93% seen just once and around 0.75% held by the top ten. Material: peripheral blood, obtained in the second trimester of pregnancy. J is TRBJ1-1 and V is TRBV7-8; a weak D match, TRBD1 (5 bases). This sequence was found in a female donor in good health, enrolled as a control in a pregnancy study. CDR3 nucleotides: TGTGCCAGCAGCTCACGCGAAGGGGTTACTGAAGCTTTCTTT. Its translation is CASSSREGVTEAFF.